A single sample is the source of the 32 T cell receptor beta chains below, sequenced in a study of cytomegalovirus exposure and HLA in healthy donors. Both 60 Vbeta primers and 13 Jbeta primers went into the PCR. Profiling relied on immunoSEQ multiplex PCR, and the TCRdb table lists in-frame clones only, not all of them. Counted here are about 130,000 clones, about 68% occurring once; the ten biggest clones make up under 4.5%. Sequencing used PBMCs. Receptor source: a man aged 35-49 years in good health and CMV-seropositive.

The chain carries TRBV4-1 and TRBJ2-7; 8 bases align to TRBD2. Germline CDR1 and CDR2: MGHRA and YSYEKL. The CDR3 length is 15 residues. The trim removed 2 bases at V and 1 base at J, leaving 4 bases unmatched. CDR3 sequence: CASSQSSGGSYEQYF. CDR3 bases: TGCGCCAGCAGCCAATCCAGCGGGGGATCCTACGAGCAGTACTTC.

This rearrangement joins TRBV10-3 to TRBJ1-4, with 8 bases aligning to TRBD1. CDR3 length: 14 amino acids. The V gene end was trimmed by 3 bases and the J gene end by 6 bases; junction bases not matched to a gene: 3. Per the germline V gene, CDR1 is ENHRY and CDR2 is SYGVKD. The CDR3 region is CAISEAGGYEKLFF. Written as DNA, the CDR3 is TGTGCCATCAGTGAAGCAGGGGGCTATGAAAAACTGTTTTTT.

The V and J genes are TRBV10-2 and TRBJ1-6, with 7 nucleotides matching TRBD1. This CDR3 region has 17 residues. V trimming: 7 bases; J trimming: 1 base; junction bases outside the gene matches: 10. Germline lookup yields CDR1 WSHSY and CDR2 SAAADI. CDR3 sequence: CASTIGGGGSYNSPLHF. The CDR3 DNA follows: TGCGCCAGCACGATAGGGGGCGGGGGGTCCTATAATTCACCCCTCCACTTT.

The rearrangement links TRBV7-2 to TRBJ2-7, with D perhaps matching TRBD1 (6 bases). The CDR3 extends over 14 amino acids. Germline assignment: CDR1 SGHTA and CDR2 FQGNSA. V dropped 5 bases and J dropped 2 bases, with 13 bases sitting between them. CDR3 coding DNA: TGTGCCAGCAGCACAGGGATAATACCCTACGAGCAGTACTTC. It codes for CASSTGIIPYEQYF.

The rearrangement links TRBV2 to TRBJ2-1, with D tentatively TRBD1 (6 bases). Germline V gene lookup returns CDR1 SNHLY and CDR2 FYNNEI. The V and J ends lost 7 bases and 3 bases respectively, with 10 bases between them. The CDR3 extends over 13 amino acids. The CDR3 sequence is CASTQDSYNEQFF. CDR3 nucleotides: TGTGCCAGCACCCAGGACAGCTACAATGAGCAGTTCTTC.

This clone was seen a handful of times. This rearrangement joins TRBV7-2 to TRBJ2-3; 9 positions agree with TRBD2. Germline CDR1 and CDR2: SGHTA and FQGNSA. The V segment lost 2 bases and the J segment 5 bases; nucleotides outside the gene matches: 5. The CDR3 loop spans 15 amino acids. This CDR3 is CASSLTSGPQDTQYF. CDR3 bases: TGTGCCAGCAGCTTAACTAGCGGGCCACAAGATACGCAGTATTTT.

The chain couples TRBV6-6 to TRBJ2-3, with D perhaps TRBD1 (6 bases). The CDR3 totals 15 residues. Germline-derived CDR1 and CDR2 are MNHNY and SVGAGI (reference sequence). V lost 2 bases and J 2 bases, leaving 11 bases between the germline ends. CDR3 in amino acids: CASSYTTGPTDTQYF. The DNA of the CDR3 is TGTGCCAGCAGTTACACCACAGGGCCCACAGATACGCAGTATTTT.

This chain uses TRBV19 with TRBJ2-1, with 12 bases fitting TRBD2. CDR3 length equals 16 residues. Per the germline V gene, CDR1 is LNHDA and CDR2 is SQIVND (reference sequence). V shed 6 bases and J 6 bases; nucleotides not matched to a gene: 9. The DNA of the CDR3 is TGTGCCAGTAGCCAGACTAGCGGGAGATTGGGCAATGAGCAGTTCTTC. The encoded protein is CASSQTSGRLGNEQFF.

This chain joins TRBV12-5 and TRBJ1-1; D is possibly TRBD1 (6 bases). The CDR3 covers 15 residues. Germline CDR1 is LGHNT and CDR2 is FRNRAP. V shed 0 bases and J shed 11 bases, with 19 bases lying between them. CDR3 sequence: CASGLVLMDSKSAFF. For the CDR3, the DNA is TGTGCTAGTGGTTTGGTCCTTATGGACAGCAAGTCCGCTTTCTTT.

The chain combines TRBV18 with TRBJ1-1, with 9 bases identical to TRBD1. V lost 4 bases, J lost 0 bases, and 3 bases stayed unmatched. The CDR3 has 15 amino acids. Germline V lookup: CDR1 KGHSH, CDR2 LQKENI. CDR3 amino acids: CASSLGQGLNTEAFF. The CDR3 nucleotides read TGTGCCAGCTCACTGGGACAGGGATTGAACACTGAAGCTTTCTTT.

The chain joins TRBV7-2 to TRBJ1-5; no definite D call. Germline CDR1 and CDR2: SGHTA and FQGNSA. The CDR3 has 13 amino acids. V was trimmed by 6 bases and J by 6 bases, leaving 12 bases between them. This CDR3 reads CASRSVGGQPQHF. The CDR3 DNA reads TGTGCCAGCAGGAGCGTGGGTGGTCAGCCCCAGCATTTT.

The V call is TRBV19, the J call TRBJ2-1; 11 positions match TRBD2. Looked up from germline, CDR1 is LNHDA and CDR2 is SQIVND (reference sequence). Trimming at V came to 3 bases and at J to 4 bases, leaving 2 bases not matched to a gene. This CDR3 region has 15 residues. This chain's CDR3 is CASSMGLAAYNEQFF. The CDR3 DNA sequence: TGTGCCAGTAGTATGGGACTAGCGGCTTACAATGAGCAGTTCTTC.

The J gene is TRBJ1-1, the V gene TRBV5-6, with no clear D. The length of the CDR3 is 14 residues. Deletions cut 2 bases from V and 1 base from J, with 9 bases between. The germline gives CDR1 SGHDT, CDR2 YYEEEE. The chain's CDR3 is CASSLSDWNTEAFF. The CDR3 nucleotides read TGTGCCAGCAGCTTAAGTGACTGGAACACTGAAGCTTTCTTT.

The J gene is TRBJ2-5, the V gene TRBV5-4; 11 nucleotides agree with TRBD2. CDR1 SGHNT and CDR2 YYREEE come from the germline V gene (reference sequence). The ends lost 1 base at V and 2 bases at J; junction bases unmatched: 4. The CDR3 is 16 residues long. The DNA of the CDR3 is TGTGCCAGCAGCTTGCAAACTAGCGGGGGACAAGAGACCCAGTACTTC. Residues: CASSLQTSGGQETQYF. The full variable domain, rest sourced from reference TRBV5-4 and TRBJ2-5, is ETGVTQSPTHLIKTRGQQVTLRCSSQSGHNTVSWYQQALGQGPQFIFQYYREEENGRGNFPPRFSGLQFPNYSSELNVNALELDDSALYLCASSLQTSGGQETQYFGPGTRLLVL.

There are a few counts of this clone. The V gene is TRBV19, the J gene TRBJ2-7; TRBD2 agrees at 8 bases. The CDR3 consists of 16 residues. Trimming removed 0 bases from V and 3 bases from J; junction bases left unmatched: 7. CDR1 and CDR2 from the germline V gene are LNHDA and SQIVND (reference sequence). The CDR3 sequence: CASSIDSGNQLYEQYF. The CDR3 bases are TGTGCCAGTAGTATAGATAGCGGGAATCAACTCTACGAGCAGTACTTC.

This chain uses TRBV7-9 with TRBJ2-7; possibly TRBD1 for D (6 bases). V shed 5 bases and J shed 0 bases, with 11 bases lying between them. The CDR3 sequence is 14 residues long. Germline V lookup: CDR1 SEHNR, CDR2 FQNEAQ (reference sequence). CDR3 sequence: CASSPRDNSYEQYF. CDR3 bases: TGTGCCAGCAGCCCTCGGGACAACTCCTACGAGCAGTACTTC.

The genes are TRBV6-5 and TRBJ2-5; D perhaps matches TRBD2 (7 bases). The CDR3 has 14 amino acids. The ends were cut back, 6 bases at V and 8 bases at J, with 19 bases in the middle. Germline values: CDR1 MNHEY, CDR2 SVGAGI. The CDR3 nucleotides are TGTGCCAGCAGACCCGTCGGGGGGCTTTCCACCCAGTACTTC. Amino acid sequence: CASRPVGGLSTQYF.

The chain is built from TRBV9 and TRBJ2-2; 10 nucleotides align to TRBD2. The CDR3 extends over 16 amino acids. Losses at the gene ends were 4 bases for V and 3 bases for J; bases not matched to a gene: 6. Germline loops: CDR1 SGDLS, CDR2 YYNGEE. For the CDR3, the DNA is TGTGCCAGCAGCATGAGCGGGAGGGGGGACACCGGGGAGCTGTTTTTT. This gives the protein CASSMSGRGDTGELFF.

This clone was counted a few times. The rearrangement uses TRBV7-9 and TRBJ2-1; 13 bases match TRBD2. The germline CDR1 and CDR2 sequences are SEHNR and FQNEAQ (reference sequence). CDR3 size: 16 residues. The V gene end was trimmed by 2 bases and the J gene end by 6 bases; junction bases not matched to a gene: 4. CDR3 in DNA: TGTGCCAGCAGCTTATGGACTAGCGGGAGTTTCAATGAGCAGTTCTTC. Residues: CASSLWTSGSFNEQFF.

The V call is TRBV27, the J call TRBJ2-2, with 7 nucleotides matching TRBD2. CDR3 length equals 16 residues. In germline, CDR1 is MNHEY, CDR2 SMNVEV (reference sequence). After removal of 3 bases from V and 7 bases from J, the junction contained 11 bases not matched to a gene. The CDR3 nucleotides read TGTGCCAGCAGTTTGGGGGGGAGGCTCCGGGGCGGGGAGCTGTTTTTT. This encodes CASSLGGRLRGGELFF.

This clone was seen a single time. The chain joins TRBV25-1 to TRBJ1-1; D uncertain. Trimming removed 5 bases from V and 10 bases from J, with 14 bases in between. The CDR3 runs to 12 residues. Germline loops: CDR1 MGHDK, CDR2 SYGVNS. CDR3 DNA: TGTGCCAGCAGTAGTTCCGGGTTCCCAGCTTTCTTT. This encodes CASSSSGFPAFF.

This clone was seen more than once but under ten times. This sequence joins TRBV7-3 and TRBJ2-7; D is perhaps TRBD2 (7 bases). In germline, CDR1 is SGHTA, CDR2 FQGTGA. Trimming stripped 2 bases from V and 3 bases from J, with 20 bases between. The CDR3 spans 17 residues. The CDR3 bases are TGTGCCAGCAGCTTACAGGGACCCCTGAGGGGGGGCTACGAGCAGTACTTC. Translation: CASSLQGPLRGGYEQYF. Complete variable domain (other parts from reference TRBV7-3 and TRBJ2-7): GAGVSQTPSNKVTEKGKYVELRCDPISGHTALYWYRQSLGQGPEFLIYFQGTGAADDSGLPNDRFFAVRPEGSVSTLKIQRTERGDSAVYLCASSLQGPLRGGYEQYFGPGTRLTVT.

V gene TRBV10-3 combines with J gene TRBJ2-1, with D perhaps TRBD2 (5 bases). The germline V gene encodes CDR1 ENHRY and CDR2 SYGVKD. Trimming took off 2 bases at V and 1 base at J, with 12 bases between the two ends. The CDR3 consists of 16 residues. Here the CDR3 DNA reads TGTGCCATCAGTGAGAGGACTCAACGGTCCTACAATGAGCAGTTCTTC. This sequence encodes CAISERTQRSYNEQFF.

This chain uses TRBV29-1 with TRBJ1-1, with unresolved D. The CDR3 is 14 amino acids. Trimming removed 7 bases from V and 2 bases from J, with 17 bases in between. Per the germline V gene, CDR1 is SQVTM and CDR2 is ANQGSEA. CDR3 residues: CSGSGHRSNTEAFF. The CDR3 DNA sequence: TGCAGCGGGTCTGGTCATCGGAGTAACACTGAAGCTTTCTTT.

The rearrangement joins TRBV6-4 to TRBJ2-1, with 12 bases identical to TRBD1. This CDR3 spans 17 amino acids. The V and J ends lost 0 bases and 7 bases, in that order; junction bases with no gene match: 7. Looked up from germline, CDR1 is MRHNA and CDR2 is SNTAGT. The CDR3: CASSDSMRDRGRNEQFF. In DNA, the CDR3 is TGTGCCAGCAGTGACTCGATGAGGGACAGGGGGCGGAATGAGCAGTTCTTC.

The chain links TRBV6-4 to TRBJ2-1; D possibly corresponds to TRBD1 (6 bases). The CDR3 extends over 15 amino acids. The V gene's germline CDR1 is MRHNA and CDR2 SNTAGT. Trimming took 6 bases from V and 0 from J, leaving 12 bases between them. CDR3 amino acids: CASRADRYSYNEQFF. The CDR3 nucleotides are TGTGCCAGCAGAGCCGACAGGTACTCCTACAATGAGCAGTTCTTC.

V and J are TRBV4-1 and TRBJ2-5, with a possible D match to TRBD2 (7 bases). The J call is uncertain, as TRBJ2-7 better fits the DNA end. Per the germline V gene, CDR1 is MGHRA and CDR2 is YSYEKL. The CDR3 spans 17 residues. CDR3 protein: CASSQPVGGREKNEQYF. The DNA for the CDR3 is TGCGCCAGCAGCCAACCCGTGGGGGGGCGGGAGAAAAACGAGCAGTACTTC.

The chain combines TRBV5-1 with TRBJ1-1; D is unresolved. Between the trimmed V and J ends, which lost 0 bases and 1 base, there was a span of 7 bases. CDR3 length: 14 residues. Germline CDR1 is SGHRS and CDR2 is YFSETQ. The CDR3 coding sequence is TGCGCCAGCAGCTTGGATACAGCGAACACTGAAGCTTTCTTT. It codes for CASSLDTANTEAFF.

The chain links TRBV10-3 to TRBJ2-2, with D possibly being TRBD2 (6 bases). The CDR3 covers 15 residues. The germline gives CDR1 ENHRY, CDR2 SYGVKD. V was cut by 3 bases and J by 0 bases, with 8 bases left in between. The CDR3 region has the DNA TGTGCCATCAGTGAAGGAGGGACGAACACCGGGGAGCTGTTTTTT. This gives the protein CAISEGGTNTGELFF.

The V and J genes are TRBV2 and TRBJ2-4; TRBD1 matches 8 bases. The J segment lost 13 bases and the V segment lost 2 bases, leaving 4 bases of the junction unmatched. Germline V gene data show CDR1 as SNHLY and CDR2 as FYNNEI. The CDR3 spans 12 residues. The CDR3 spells CASSEMRQGQYF. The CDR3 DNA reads TGTGCCAGCAGTGAAATGAGACAGGGGCAGTACTTC.

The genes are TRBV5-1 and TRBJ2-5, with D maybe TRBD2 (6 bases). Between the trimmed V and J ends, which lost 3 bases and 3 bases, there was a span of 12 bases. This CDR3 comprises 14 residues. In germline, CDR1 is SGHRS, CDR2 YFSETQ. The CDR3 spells CASSSAGTEETQYF. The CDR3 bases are TGCGCCAGCAGCTCGGCCGGGACTGAAGAGACCCAGTACTTC.

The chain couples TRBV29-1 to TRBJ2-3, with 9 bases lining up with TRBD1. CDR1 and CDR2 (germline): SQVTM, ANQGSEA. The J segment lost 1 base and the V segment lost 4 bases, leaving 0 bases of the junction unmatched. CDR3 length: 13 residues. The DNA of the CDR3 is TGCAGCGTTGGACAGGGGGGCACAGATACGCAGTATTTT. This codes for CSVGQGGTDTQYF.